The entry below describes one TCR beta chain. This CDR3 contains 13 residues. V lost 5 bases and J 3 bases, leaving 11 bases between the germline ends. Germline V lookup: CDR1 MNHEY, CDR2 SMNVEV (reference sequence). It was with a sample-barcoded 5' primer and a J-beta primer mix that a second PCR of about 6 to 12 cycles was run. A tag from a template-switch adaptor with 12 random nucleotides marked each cDNA molecule. TCRdb processed the 5' RACE reads anew with MiXCR; each CDR3 protein has one entry. The sample consists of over a million distinct CDR3 sequences, 40% to 45% of them appearing once. The data are from a study of blood T cells in healthy people across ages. Across the whole study: Template switching recovered approximately one barcoded beta molecule for every two T cells.

The individuals who served as donors were healthy Caucasians living in Russia, aged roughly 6 to 95. Peripheral blood from each donor was collected in a volume of ten milliliters. This receptor was identified in a young woman in good health. The source material was blood. The rearrangement joins TRBV27 to TRBJ2-7; unclear D gene. CDR3 sequence reads: CASSPFSDYEQYF. Here the CDR3 DNA reads TGTGCCAGCAGTCCTTTCTCGGACTACGAGCAGTACTTC.